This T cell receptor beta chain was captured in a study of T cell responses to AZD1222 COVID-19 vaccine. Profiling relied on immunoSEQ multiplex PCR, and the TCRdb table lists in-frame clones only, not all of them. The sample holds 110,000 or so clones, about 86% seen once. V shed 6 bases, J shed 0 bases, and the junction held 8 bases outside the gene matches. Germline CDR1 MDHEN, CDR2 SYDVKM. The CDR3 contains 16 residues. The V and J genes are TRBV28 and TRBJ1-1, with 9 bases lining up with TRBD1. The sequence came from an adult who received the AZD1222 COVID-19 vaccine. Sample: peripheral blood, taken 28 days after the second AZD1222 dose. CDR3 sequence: CASRDSDRGMNTEAFF. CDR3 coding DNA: TGTGCCAGCAGGGATTCCGACAGGGGGATGAACACTGAAGCTTTCTTT.